This is a list of T cell receptor beta chains from one sample in a study of blood T cell repertoires in COVID-19. Data came from immunoSEQ multiplex PCR; TCRdb stores just in-frame clones and leaves some out. The sample includes about 39,000 clones, almost 85% of them seen just once. The sequencing input was peripheral blood. The receptor source for this set is a human donor in a cohort sampled during active COVID-19. Both conserved end residues are part of each CDR3. Fields, in order: J gene, clone size, D gene, V gene, CDR3 DNA, CDR3 protein. A D gene is named only where the DNA matches it firmly. Some rows mark clone size as missing; the rest say once, few, many or name a class of expanded clone.

j_gene: TRBJ2-5
abundance: NA
d_gene: TRBD2
v_gene: TRBV19
CDR3nt: TGTGCCAGTAGTATAGGGGACGGGGGGGCCCCAGGGACCCAGTACTTC
CDR3aa: CASSIGDGGAPGTQYF

j_gene: TRBJ2-1
abundance: NA
d_gene: TRBD2
v_gene: TRBV13
CDR3nt: TGTGCCAGCAGCACGAGGACTAGCGGGTCCTACAATGAGCAGTTCTTC
CDR3aa: CASSTRTSGSYNEQFF

j_gene: TRBJ2-5
abundance: NA
d_gene: TRBD1
v_gene: TRBV5-5
CDR3nt: TGTGCCAGCAGCTTGATTCCAGGGGGTCAAGAGACCCAGTACTTC
CDR3aa: CASSLIPGGQETQYF

j_gene: TRBJ2-1
abundance: NA
d_gene: NA
v_gene: TRBV19
CDR3nt: TGTGCCACATCCCCCAGGGGCTTGCCCTCCTACAATGAGCAGTTCTTC
CDR3aa: CATSPRGLPSYNEQFF

j_gene: TRBJ1-1
abundance: NA
d_gene: NA
v_gene: TRBV2
CDR3nt: TGTGCCAGCCGAACTGAGATGAACACTGAAGCTTTCTTT
CDR3aa: CASRTEMNTEAFF

j_gene: TRBJ1-1
abundance: once
d_gene: TRBD1
v_gene: TRBV18
CDR3nt: TGTGCCAGCTCACCACCTCGGACAGGGAACACTGAAGCTTTCTTT
CDR3aa: CASSPPRTGNTEAFF

j_gene: TRBJ2-5
abundance: few
d_gene: TRBD2
v_gene: TRBV6-2/TRBV6-3
CDR3nt: TGTGCCAGCAGTATGGGACTCGCGGGGGGGCAAGAGACCCAGTACTTC
CDR3aa: CASSMGLAGGQETQYF

j_gene: TRBJ2-6
abundance: once
d_gene: NA
v_gene: TRBV23-1
CDR3nt: TGCGCCAGCAGTCAACTGGTCAGGTCGAACTCTGGGGCCAACGTCCTGACTTTC
CDR3aa: CASSQLVRSNSGANVLTF

j_gene: TRBJ2-3
abundance: NA
d_gene: TRBD1
v_gene: TRBV5-1
CDR3nt: TGCGCCAGCAGCTTGCCGGGACAGGGAATCACAGATACGCAGTATTTT
CDR3aa: CASSLPGQGITDTQYF

j_gene: TRBJ2-1
abundance: NA
d_gene: NA
v_gene: TRBV5-6
CDR3nt: TGTGCCAGCAGCCTGACAGACAATGAGCAGTTCTTC
CDR3aa: CASSLTDNEQFF

j_gene: TRBJ1-6
abundance: NA
d_gene: NA
v_gene: TRBV3-1/TRBV3-2
CDR3nt: TGTGCCAGCAGCCAAGAACAGACGTTTAATTCACCCCTCCACTTT
CDR3aa: CASSQEQTFNSPLHF

j_gene: TRBJ2-1
abundance: NA
d_gene: NA
v_gene: TRBV28
CDR3nt: TGTGCCAGCGGGGCAGGCTCCTACAATGAGCAGTTCTTC
CDR3aa: CASGAGSYNEQFF

j_gene: TRBJ2-3
abundance: NA
d_gene: TRBD2
v_gene: TRBV29-1
CDR3nt: TGCAGCGTTGGTGTATTCGGCGGGAGTACAGGTACAGATACGCAGTATTTT
CDR3aa: CSVGVFGGSTGTDTQYF

j_gene: TRBJ1-6
abundance: NA
d_gene: NA
v_gene: TRBV27
CDR3nt: TGTGCCAGCAGTTTCGTGAATTCACCCCTCCACTTT
CDR3aa: CASSFVNSPLHF

j_gene: TRBJ2-7
abundance: once
d_gene: TRBD1
v_gene: TRBV7-2
CDR3nt: TGTGCCAGCAGCACGACAGGGTCAGCCTACGAGCAGTACTTC
CDR3aa: CASSTTGSAYEQYF

j_gene: TRBJ1-5
abundance: NA
d_gene: TRBD1
v_gene: TRBV9
CDR3nt: TGTGCCAGCAGCGTAGGCCCGAATCAGGGGGACCAGCCCCAGCATTTT
CDR3aa: CASSVGPNQGDQPQHF

j_gene: TRBJ1-6
abundance: NA
d_gene: NA
v_gene: TRBV12-3/TRBV12-4
CDR3nt: TGTGCCAGCAGGGAGTCCTATAATTCACCCCTCCACTTT
CDR3aa: CASRESYNSPLHF

j_gene: TRBJ1-4
abundance: NA
d_gene: TRBD1
v_gene: TRBV5-1
CDR3nt: TGCGCCAGCAGCTTGGAAGGACAGGGGGCAGGTGAAAAACTGTTTTTT
CDR3aa: CASSLEGQGAGEKLFF

j_gene: TRBJ1-2
abundance: few
d_gene: TRBD1
v_gene: TRBV7-9
CDR3nt: TGTGCCAGCAGCTTAGGGACAGGGGATGGCTATGGCTACACCTTC
CDR3aa: CASSLGTGDGYGYTF

j_gene: TRBJ2-7
abundance: NA
d_gene: NA
v_gene: TRBV5-1
CDR3nt: TGCGCCAGCAGCCCACAGGGTACCCCCTACGAGCAGTACTTC
CDR3aa: CASSPQGTPYEQYF

j_gene: TRBJ1-2
abundance: NA
d_gene: NA
v_gene: TRBV6-5
CDR3nt: TGTGCCAGCAGTTACTCAAGAGCTAACTATGGCTACACCTTC
CDR3aa: CASSYSRANYGYTF

j_gene: TRBJ2-7
abundance: NA
d_gene: NA
v_gene: TRBV3-1/TRBV3-2
CDR3nt: TGTGCCAGCTTCACAGGTATCTACGAGCAGTACTTC
CDR3aa: CASFTGIYEQYF

j_gene: TRBJ1-1
abundance: NA
d_gene: NA
v_gene: TRBV2
CDR3nt: TGTGCCAGCAGTGACTCAGGTCGTCCTGAAGCTTTCTTT
CDR3aa: CASSDSGRPEAFF

j_gene: TRBJ2-1
abundance: NA
d_gene: TRBD1
v_gene: TRBV5-1
CDR3nt: TGCGCCAGTACGACAGGGCTTCATGAGCAGTTCTTC
CDR3aa: CASTTGLHEQFF

j_gene: TRBJ1-4
abundance: NA
d_gene: NA
v_gene: TRBV3-1/TRBV3-2
CDR3nt: TGTGCCAGCTGCAACAGTAGGGGAGAAAAACTGTTTTTT
CDR3aa: CASCNSRGEKLFF

j_gene: TRBJ1-2
abundance: NA
d_gene: TRBD1
v_gene: TRBV10-3
CDR3nt: TGTGCCATCAGTGAGTGGGGAGGACAGGGGGCTGGCTACACCTTC
CDR3aa: CAISEWGGQGAGYTF

j_gene: TRBJ1-2
abundance: few
d_gene: NA
v_gene: TRBV30
CDR3nt: TGTGCCTGGAGCGGGGTGACTAACTATGGCTACACCTTC
CDR3aa: CAWSGVTNYGYTF

j_gene: TRBJ2-7
abundance: NA
d_gene: TRBD1
v_gene: TRBV18
CDR3nt: TGTGCCAGCTCACCAAGACGGACAGGGTCCTACGAGCAGTACTTC
CDR3aa: CASSPRRTGSYEQYF

j_gene: TRBJ1-2
abundance: NA
d_gene: TRBD1
v_gene: TRBV6-5
CDR3nt: TGTGCCAGCAGTTCGGGACAGGGCTACTATGGCTACACCTTC
CDR3aa: CASSSGQGYYGYTF

j_gene: TRBJ1-1
abundance: few
d_gene: NA
v_gene: TRBV2
CDR3nt: TGTGCCAGCAGTGGCGGGGCCCCCTACACTGAAGCTTTCTTT
CDR3aa: CASSGGAPYTEAFF

j_gene: TRBJ1-2
abundance: NA
d_gene: NA
v_gene: TRBV27
CDR3nt: TGTGCCAGCAGTCGGGAGGGGAGGGCCTATGGCTACACCTTC
CDR3aa: CASSREGRAYGYTF

j_gene: TRBJ2-3
abundance: NA
d_gene: NA
v_gene: TRBV19
CDR3nt: TGTGCCAGTCGCCCCCGGGCGGGATCGGGGACAGATACGCAGTATTTT
CDR3aa: CASRPRAGSGTDTQYF

j_gene: TRBJ1-1
abundance: NA
d_gene: NA
v_gene: TRBV10-3
CDR3nt: TGTGCCATCAGTGAGTTTGCGGGGGTGGAGGGCACTGAAGCTTTCTTT
CDR3aa: CAISEFAGVEGTEAFF

j_gene: TRBJ2-2
abundance: NA
d_gene: TRBD1
v_gene: TRBV5-1
CDR3nt: TGCGCCAGCACCGATACAGGGGACACCGGGGAGCTGTTTTTT
CDR3aa: CASTDTGDTGELFF

j_gene: TRBJ2-1
abundance: once
d_gene: TRBD1
v_gene: TRBV18
CDR3nt: TGTGCCAGCTCACCACGCGAGGGGGCGAAAAATGAGCAGTTCTTC
CDR3aa: CASSPREGAKNEQFF

j_gene: TRBJ1-2
abundance: NA
d_gene: TRBD1
v_gene: TRBV27
CDR3nt: TGTGCCAGCAGTCCACAGGGGCAATATGGCTACACCTTC
CDR3aa: CASSPQGQYGYTF

j_gene: TRBJ2-5
abundance: NA
d_gene: TRBD1
v_gene: TRBV5-6
CDR3nt: TGTGCCAGCAGCTTGGCGGGCAGGGGGCGAGAGACCCAGTACTTC
CDR3aa: CASSLAGRGRETQYF

j_gene: TRBJ2-2
abundance: NA
d_gene: NA
v_gene: TRBV2
CDR3nt: TGTGCCAGCAGCCCGGTCGAGGCGCGGACCGGGGAGCTGTTTTTT
CDR3aa: CASSPVEARTGELFF

j_gene: TRBJ1-6
abundance: once
d_gene: TRBD1
v_gene: TRBV6-5
CDR3nt: TGTGCCAGCAGTTCGGACAGGGGGCTTTCACCCCTCCACTTT
CDR3aa: CASSSDRGLSPLHF

j_gene: TRBJ1-1
abundance: NA
d_gene: TRBD1
v_gene: TRBV7-8
CDR3nt: TGTGCCAGCAGCTTCGCTTTACAGGGGACGATTGAAGCTTTCTTT
CDR3aa: CASSFALQGTIEAFF

j_gene: TRBJ1-2
abundance: NA
d_gene: NA
v_gene: TRBV2
CDR3nt: TGTGCCAGCAGGATCGGAAGTTCCGGGGTTCCTTTC
CDR3aa: CASRIGSSGVPF

j_gene: TRBJ2-7
abundance: NA
d_gene: NA
v_gene: TRBV6-5
CDR3nt: TGTGCCAGCAGTTACGCGGACAGTAACTACGAGCAGTACTTC
CDR3aa: CASSYADSNYEQYF

j_gene: TRBJ2-1
abundance: NA
d_gene: TRBD2
v_gene: TRBV6-6
CDR3nt: TGTGCCAGCAGTCAAGTCGAGACTAGCTTCCATGAGCAGTTCTTC
CDR3aa: CASSQVETSFHEQFF

j_gene: TRBJ1-3
abundance: medium-sized
d_gene: TRBD1
v_gene: TRBV4-2
CDR3nt: TGTGCCAGCAGCCAAGAAGGAGACAGGGGCATGGACACCATATATTTT
CDR3aa: CASSQEGDRGMDTIYF

j_gene: TRBJ1-2
abundance: NA
d_gene: NA
v_gene: TRBV6-5
CDR3nt: TGTGCCAGCGAAAACAGCCTCCCCAACTATGGCTACACCTTC
CDR3aa: CASENSLPNYGYTF

j_gene: TRBJ2-3
abundance: NA
d_gene: TRBD1
v_gene: TRBV11-1
CDR3nt: TGTGCCAGCAGTTCAGGGACAGGGGGTACTACAGATACGCAGTATTTT
CDR3aa: CASSSGTGGTTDTQYF

j_gene: TRBJ2-5
abundance: once
d_gene: TRBD1
v_gene: TRBV11-2
CDR3nt: TGTGCCAGCAGCAAGTGGTTAGGGACAGGGAGGGAGACCCAGTACTTC
CDR3aa: CASSKWLGTGRETQYF

j_gene: TRBJ1-1
abundance: NA
d_gene: NA
v_gene: TRBV6-6
CDR3nt: TGTGCCAGCAGTTACACCGGTTCGTGGGCTTTCTTT
CDR3aa: CASSYTGSWAFF

j_gene: TRBJ2-3
abundance: NA
d_gene: NA
v_gene: TRBV27
CDR3nt: TGTGCCAGCAGGGATTTCGCGGCAGATACGCAGTATTTT
CDR3aa: CASRDFAADTQYF

j_gene: TRBJ2-2
abundance: NA
d_gene: NA
v_gene: TRBV5-1
CDR3nt: TGCGCCAGCAGCTTGGAGGGCAGGGCCGGATTCGCCGGGGAGCTGTTTTTT
CDR3aa: CASSLEGRAGFAGELFF

j_gene: TRBJ2-2
abundance: NA
d_gene: NA
v_gene: TRBV3-1/TRBV3-2
CDR3nt: TGTGCCAGCAGCCTCGGGACACTGAACACCGGGGAGCTGTTTTTT
CDR3aa: CASSLGTLNTGELFF

j_gene: TRBJ2-5
abundance: NA
d_gene: NA
v_gene: TRBV5-6
CDR3nt: TGTGCCAGCAGCTCGACCCGGCGGGAGACCCAGTACTTC
CDR3aa: CASSSTRRETQYF

j_gene: TRBJ2-5
abundance: NA
d_gene: NA
v_gene: TRBV7-8
CDR3nt: TGTGCCAGCAGCTCATTCGGTCGGGAAGAGACCCAGTACTTC
CDR3aa: CASSSFGREETQYF

j_gene: TRBJ1-1
abundance: NA
d_gene: NA
v_gene: TRBV19
CDR3nt: TGTGCCAGTAGCCCATCGGGGAGGAACACTGAAGCTTTCTTT
CDR3aa: CASSPSGRNTEAFF

j_gene: TRBJ1-2
abundance: NA
d_gene: NA
v_gene: TRBV6-1
CDR3nt: TGTGCCAGCAGTGAAGCCCCCCGGGGGACCGGAGGCTACACCTTC
CDR3aa: CASSEAPRGTGGYTF

j_gene: TRBJ1-5
abundance: once
d_gene: NA
v_gene: TRBV4-2
CDR3nt: TGTGCCAGCAGCCAAGATTCGCAGGGCAATCAGCCCCAGCATTTT
CDR3aa: CASSQDSQGNQPQHF

j_gene: TRBJ1-1
abundance: NA
d_gene: NA
v_gene: TRBV15
CDR3nt: TGTGCCACCAGGCGGACAGCTAACACTGAAGCTTTCTTT
CDR3aa: CATRRTANTEAFF

j_gene: TRBJ2-3
abundance: NA
d_gene: NA
v_gene: TRBV6-5
CDR3nt: TGTGCCAGCAGGGGACAAGGATCTTACACAGATACGCAGTATTTT
CDR3aa: CASRGQGSYTDTQYF

j_gene: TRBJ2-3
abundance: once
d_gene: TRBD2
v_gene: TRBV29-1
CDR3nt: TGCAGCGTTGAAAGGGCGGGAGTAGGGGCAGATACGCAGTATTTT
CDR3aa: CSVERAGVGADTQYF

j_gene: TRBJ2-3
abundance: NA
d_gene: NA
v_gene: TRBV6-2/TRBV6-3
CDR3nt: TGTGCCAGCAGTTATGGCGACACCACAGATACGCAGTATTTT
CDR3aa: CASSYGDTTDTQYF